This T cell receptor (beta chain) was captured in a study of T-cell memory formation after mild COVID-19. CDR1 MNHNS and CDR2 SASEGT come from the germline V gene. V was clipped by 2 bases and J by 7 bases, with 8 bases between them. This CDR3 is built from 12 residues. TCRdb re-derived calls from the 5' RACE reads in MiXCR, one entry per CDR3 protein. The data show some 210,000 distinct CDR3 sequences, about a sixth seen once. Only a few counts were recorded for this clonotype. Antigen unknown. Study outcomes and limitations: CD4+ bias marked clones expanding day 15 to 37, unlike balanced contracting clones. There were some responding clones in pre-infection memory, which suggested that cross-reactive memory had joined.

The sequence was obtained from an adult woman who had mild COVID-19 (a few samples of this study predate the infection). Cell type and time point are not known. V usage is TRBV6-1 and J usage is TRBJ2-5; D unresolved. The source material was PBMCs or a T cell subset sorted from them (not recorded which). The CDR3 sequence is CASSELARTQYF. The CDR3 coding sequence is TGTGCCAGCAGTGAACTTGCGAGGACCCAGTACTTC.